One and the same sample provided the 3 T cell receptor beta chains below, sequenced in a study of vaccination effects on CD4 cells after COVID-19. These receptors' antigens are unknown. Within the ViraFEST assay, antigen-specific CD4+ T cells underwent expansion with viral peptide pools prior to sequencing. Once cultured for more than nine days, the cells underwent separation to obtain CD4+ T cells. Of the BNT162b2 and mRNA-1273 vaccines, participants received two doses of one or the other. Clones were read by immunoSEQ multiplex PCR, and TCRdb kept only the in-frame ones, dropping some. The profile covers tens of thousands of clones, with over 60% appearing a single time and about a tenth taken by the ten largest. The sample in question was CD4+ T cells from PBMCs cultured with HCoV-NL63 spike peptides, obtained after COVID-19 vaccination. The receptors come from a human donor who received a COVID-19 vaccine.

CDR3 loop: CASSLGRQVTQETQYF. The CDR3 DNA sequence: TGTGCCAGCAGCTTAGGGCGACAGGTGACCCAAGAGACCCAGTACTTC. The chain recombines TRBV7-7 with TRBJ2-5; possibly TRBD1 for D (6 bases). With 1 base removed from V and 1 base from J, the gap between germline ends came to 13 bases. Germline CDR1 and CDR2: SSHAT and FNYEAQ (reference sequence). This CDR3 region has 16 residues.

V gene TRBV29-1 combines with J gene TRBJ2-1, with a tentative D call TRBD2 (6 bases). Looked up from germline, CDR1 is SQVTM and CDR2 is ANQGSEA. Trimming cost V 3 bases and J 4 bases, with 13 bases left between them. The CDR3 covers 14 residues. In DNA form, the CDR3 reads TGCAGCGTTGATGAGACTAGATTTTACAATGAGCAGTTCTTC. This encodes CSVDETRFYNEQFF.

The chain recombines TRBV14 with TRBJ1-1; D is ambiguous. This CDR3 is built from 15 residues. Trimming pared 2 bases from V and 0 bases from J, leaving 10 bases between. In germline, CDR1 is SGHDN, CDR2 FVKESK. The CDR3 DNA reads TGTGCCAGCAGCCAATTTCAGGCGATGAACACTGAAGCTTTCTTT. Translating gives CASSQFQAMNTEAFF.